This passage covers 24 T cell receptor beta chains from one sample sequenced in a study of STAT5B mutations in CD4+ large granular lymphocyte leukemia (dated by TCRdb to the early 2020s). Receptor amplification or capture employed the immunoSEQ multiplex PCR assay. Not all clones reach the TCRdb copy of this immuneACCESS table, which keeps in-frame sequences only. Checked studies attribute under half of the gap to unresolved V genes and leave the rest unexplained. In all, the sample holds fewer than 45,000 clones, and about 86% of those were seen once. Clones ranked in the top ten supply approximately 2.5% of the sample. The sample was CD4+ T cells from blood buffy coats. The receptors stem from a human donor in good health.

This chain links TRBV30 with TRBJ1-4; TRBD1 matches 8 bases. The ends lost 7 bases at V and 6 bases at J; junction bases unmatched: 10. This CDR3 spans 14 amino acids. CDR1 is GTSNPN and CDR2 is SVGIG in the germline V gene (reference sequence). This chain's CDR3 is CAFHEAGGYEKLFF. In DNA, the CDR3 is TGTGCCTTCCATGAGGCAGGGGGCTATGAAAAACTGTTTTTT.

The chain combines TRBV19 with TRBJ1-1, with D unclear. The V and J ends lost 2 bases and 2 bases respectively, with 6 bases between them. Germline CDR1 is LNHDA and CDR2 is SQIVND (reference sequence). The length of the CDR3 is 13 residues. For the CDR3, the DNA is TGTGCCAGTAGTATACAAGGAAACACTGAAGCTTTCTTT. This encodes CASSIQGNTEAFF.

The CDR3 region is CASSQEGAGGGTGELFF. The CDR3 nucleotides read TGCGCCAGCAGCCAGGAAGGGGCGGGAGGAGGAACCGGGGAGCTGTTTTTT. This chain uses TRBV4-1 with TRBJ2-2, with TRBD2 matching 8 bases. V lost 3 bases and J lost 5; bases outside the gene matches: 11. The CDR3 runs to 17 residues. Germline V gene data show CDR1 as MGHRA and CDR2 as YSYEKL.

The rearrangement links TRBV19 to TRBJ2-3; no clear D gene. The V end lost 5 bases, the J end lost 2 bases, and 14 bases lay between the germline ends. The CDR3 runs to 15 residues. Per the germline V gene, CDR1 is LNHDA and CDR2 is SQIVND (reference sequence). CDR3 sequence (DNA): TGTGCCAGTAGTTCGAGGCTCGCCCTCACAGATACGCAGTATTTT. Amino acids: CASSSRLALTDTQYF.

Only one count was recorded for this clone. The gene calls are TRBV6-5 and TRBJ1-1; the match to TRBD1 covers 8 bases. CDR1 MNHEY and CDR2 SVGAGI come from the germline V gene. The V and J ends lost 5 bases and 1 base, in that order; junction bases with no gene match: 6. The CDR3 totals 15 residues. The CDR3 here is CASSPRQGWNTEAFF. CDR3 bases: TGTGCCAGCAGTCCCCGACAGGGGTGGAACACTGAAGCTTTCTTT.

The chain joins TRBV18 to TRBJ1-1, with 7 bases matching TRBD1. The CDR3 totals 13 residues. Trimming removed 6 bases from V and 1 base from J; junction bases left unmatched: 2. Germline V gene sequence: CDR1 KGHSH, CDR2 LQKENI. The CDR3, as DNA: TGTGCCAGCTCGGGGACAGCGAACACTGAAGCTTTCTTT. Protein: CASSGTANTEAFF.

The V and J genes are TRBV7-2 and TRBJ2-3; 10 nucleotides align to TRBD2. Germline CDR1 and CDR2: SGHTA and FQGNSA. The CDR3 covers 19 residues. Trimming at V came to 4 bases and at J to 1 base, leaving 14 bases not matched to a gene. Written as DNA, the CDR3 is TGTGCCAGCAGCTCTCTCCACTTAAGCGGGAGGGCCGGCACAGATACGCAGTATTTT. This encodes CASSSLHLSGRAGTDTQYF.

The J gene is TRBJ2-1, the V gene TRBV11-1; 7 bases fit TRBD2. CDR3 length: 17 residues. Germline CDR1 reads SGHAT; CDR2 reads FQDESV (reference sequence). Trimming removed 7 bases from V and 0 bases from J; junction bases left unmatched: 12. CDR3 sequence: CASTWGGSRSSYNEQFF. CDR3 DNA sequence: TGTGCCAGCACCTGGGGGGGGTCTCGGAGCTCCTACAATGAGCAGTTCTTC.

The gene calls are TRBV18 and TRBJ2-7; D is undetermined. Trimming shortened V by 1 base and J by 0 bases, and 10 bases separated the two germline ends. This CDR3 region has 15 residues. Germline V gene data show CDR1 as KGHSH and CDR2 as LQKENI. Here the CDR3 DNA reads TGTGCCAGCTCACCACGAAGTGACTCCTCCTACGAGCAGTACTTC. It is translated as CASSPRSDSSYEQYF.

CDR3 bases: TGTGCCAGCAGCTTAGTGCCCAGCTATGGCTACACCTTC. Translation gives CASSLVPSYGYTF. This chain links TRBV7-9 with TRBJ1-2; no reliable D call. This CDR3 region has 13 residues. Germline assignment: CDR1 SEHNR and CDR2 FQNEAQ (reference sequence). Trimming pared 1 base from V and 4 bases from J, leaving 7 bases between.

This chain links TRBV2 with TRBJ2-7; 14 bases agree with TRBD2. V lost 7 bases, J lost 6 bases, and 8 bases stayed unmatched. The CDR3 contains 15 residues. The V gene's germline CDR1 is SNHLY and CDR2 FYNNEI. The CDR3 nucleotides are TGTGCCAGCACCGGGACTAGCGGGAGTAATACCGAGCAGTACTTC. Translation gives CASTGTSGSNTEQYF.

This chain joins TRBV28 and TRBJ1-3; D remains unclear. Germline CDR1 reads MDHEN; CDR2 reads SYDVKM. This CDR3 comprises 13 residues. Trimming left V 2 bases short and J 5 bases short, with 7 bases between. CDR3 protein: CASSLKGRNTIYF. The CDR3, as DNA: TGTGCCAGCAGTTTAAAGGGAAGAAACACCATATATTTT.

The gene calls are TRBV18 and TRBJ2-7, with D possibly TRBD2 on 7 matching bases. Germline-derived CDR1 and CDR2 are KGHSH and LQKENI. The length of the CDR3 is 14 residues. The V gene lost 2 bases and the J gene lost 6 bases, with 14 bases spanning the gap. The CDR3, as DNA: TGTGCCAGCTCACCAGGGGGGGCGCGCGGCGAGCAGTACTTC. It codes for CASSPGGARGEQYF.

The table lists this clone with a count of one. The chain joins TRBV7-9 to TRBJ2-5; D assignment may be TRBD1 or TRBD2 (6 bases each). This CDR3 comprises 15 residues. The germline V gene has CDR1 SEHNR and CDR2 FQNEAQ (reference sequence). Deletions cut 5 bases from V and 4 bases from J, with 17 bases between. The DNA of the CDR3 is TGTGCCAGCAGCACGACAAGACGGGGGCGAGAGACCCAGTACTTC. Its protein is CASSTTRRGRETQYF.

The chain carries TRBV19 and TRBJ2-4, with D perhaps matching TRBD2 (6 bases). Germline V gene sequence: CDR1 LNHDA, CDR2 SQIVND (reference sequence). Between the trimmed V and J ends, which lost 7 bases and 0 bases, there was a span of 10 bases. The CDR3 extends over 14 amino acids. The CDR3 protein is CASNQAGAKNIQYF. CDR3 sequence (DNA): TGTGCCAGTAACCAAGCGGGAGCCAAAAACATTCAGTACTTC.

The chain couples TRBV7-9 to TRBJ2-2; D uncertain. V shed 7 bases and J shed 1 base, with 10 bases lying between them. CDR3 length equals 14 residues. The germline V gene has CDR1 SEHNR and CDR2 FQNEAQ (reference sequence). The CDR3 bases are TGTGCCAGCACCCCCCAGCGGAACACCGGGGAGCTGTTTTTT. Translation: CASTPQRNTGELFF.

The chain is built from TRBV6-1 and TRBJ2-7; D is uncertain. The ends were cut back, 6 bases at V and 1 base at J, with 10 bases in the middle. From germline, CDR1 is MNHNS and CDR2 SASEGT. The CDR3 has 13 residues. In nucleotides, the CDR3 is TGTGCCAGCAGATGGACGGCGTCCTACGAGCAGTACTTC. It translates to CASRWTASYEQYF.

The gene calls are TRBV28 and TRBJ2-7; D uncertain. Per germline, CDR1 MDHEN and CDR2 SYDVKM. The CDR3 length is 14 residues. V gave up 3 bases and J gave up 3 bases, with 12 bases separating them. The CDR3 DNA sequence: TGTGCCAGCAGTTTCCCCGGGTTCAACTACGAGCAGTACTTC. It codes for CASSFPGFNYEQYF.

The genes are TRBV29-1 and TRBJ2-5; D gene uncertain. V was shortened by 1 base and J by 1 base, with 7 bases between the two germline ends. Germline V gene data show CDR1 as SQVTM and CDR2 as ANQGSEA. The CDR3 runs 13 residues. In DNA, the CDR3 is TGCAGCGTTGAAGGTCGCCTCCAAGAGACCCAGTACTTC. Translated: CSVEGRLQETQYF.

The chain uses TRBV4-1 and TRBJ2-1; 8 bases fit TRBD2. V gave up 4 bases and J gave up 0 bases; unmatched junction bases: 8. The CDR3 length is 17 residues. Germline CDR1 is MGHRA and CDR2 is YSYEKL. CDR3 loop: CASSPTQLAASYNEQFF. Here the CDR3 DNA reads TGCGCCAGCAGCCCAACCCAACTAGCGGCCTCCTACAATGAGCAGTTCTTC.

This chain connects TRBV18 to TRBJ1-5; D is perhaps TRBD1 (5 bases). V was trimmed by 2 bases and J by 6 bases, leaving 8 bases between them. This CDR3 spans 13 amino acids. Germline V gene data show CDR1 as KGHSH and CDR2 as LQKENI. The CDR3 loop reads CASSPGGSQPQHF. CDR3 nucleotides: TGTGCCAGCTCACCAGGGGGGAGTCAGCCCCAGCATTTT.

This chain joins TRBV27 and TRBJ1-1; no clear D. The CDR3 extends over 13 amino acids. Germline assignment: CDR1 MNHEY and CDR2 SMNVEV (reference sequence). Trimming cost V 6 bases and J 2 bases, with 10 bases left between them. The CDR3 DNA follows: TGTGCCAGCAGCCTCACACGTAACACTGAAGCTTTCTTT. Amino acid sequence: CASSLTRNTEAFF.

This clone has more than one count but fewer than ten. This sequence joins TRBV7-3 and TRBJ1-2; D gene unclear. There are 13 residues in the CDR3. The germline V gene has CDR1 SGHTA and CDR2 FQGTGA. V was trimmed by 5 bases and J by 3 bases, leaving 10 bases between them. CDR3 coding DNA: TGTGCCAGCAGCCCAGACAAGGACTATGGCTACACCTTC. This codes for CASSPDKDYGYTF.

J is TRBJ1-5 and V is TRBV25-1; D remains unclear. V lost 4 bases, J lost 2 bases, and 15 bases lay in between. The CDR3 covers 16 residues. The germline CDR1 and CDR2 sequences are MGHDK and SYGVNS. In DNA form, the CDR3 reads TGTGCCAGCAGTGCATCGGGTCAGGAGGGCAATCAGCCCCAGCATTTT. Amino acid sequence: CASSASGQEGNQPQHF.